The 22 T cell receptor beta chains given below trace back to one sample, sequenced in a study of blood T cell repertoires in COVID-19. Sequencing used immunoSEQ multiplex PCR; TCRdb keeps in-frame clones, though not all of them. This sample yields around 100,000 clones, of which around nine tenths are seen a single time; 5% to 6% belongs to the top ten. Sequencing was carried out using peripheral blood. The receptors shown here come from a man aged 50-60 years with acute or convalescent COVID-19.

The V and J genes are TRBV27 and TRBJ2-1; TRBD2 matches 9 bases. Germline V gene sequence: CDR1 MNHEY, CDR2 SMNVEV (reference sequence). This CDR3 has 17 residues. V trimming: 3 bases; J trimming: 6 bases; junction bases outside the gene matches: 12. The CDR3 sequence is CASSFWNVAGGVNEQFF. DNA for the CDR3: TGTGCCAGCAGTTTCTGGAACGTGGCGGGAGGGGTCAATGAGCAGTTCTTC.

The CDR3, as DNA: TGTGCCAGCAGTTGGGACAGGGGGGTCGTTTTTTCACCCCTCCACTTT. Translation: CASSWDRGVVFSPLHF. The chain employs TRBV6-4 and TRBJ1-6, with 11 bases identical to TRBD1. V was clipped by 5 bases and J by 9 bases; unmatched bases: 9. Germline V CDR1 and CDR2: MRHNA, SNTAGT. The CDR3 runs to 16 residues.

The chain couples TRBV5-1 to TRBJ2-1, with 11 bases that match TRBD2. The germline V gene encodes CDR1 SGHRS and CDR2 YFSETQ. The CDR3 contains 15 residues. The J segment lost 3 bases and the V segment lost 3 bases, leaving 2 bases of the junction unmatched. Written as DNA, the CDR3 is TGCGCCAGCAGCTCGGGACTAGCGGACTACAATGAGCAGTTCTTC. Translated: CASSSGLADYNEQFF.

This clone was observed once. V gene TRBV10-2 combines with J gene TRBJ1-2; 7 positions agree with TRBD1. J gave up 5 bases and V 6 bases, and 12 bases lay outside the gene matches. Germline V gene sequence: CDR1 WSHSY, CDR2 SAAADI. CDR3 length: 15 amino acids. In DNA form, the CDR3 reads TGCGCCAGCAGCAAGGGGGCCGGGTTGGGATATGGCTACACCTTC. This sequence encodes CASSKGAGLGYGYTF.

In nucleotides, the CDR3 is TGTGCCAGCAGCTTAGGGCTAGCGGGAGGCTTAAGCCAGAAGCTGTTTTTT. This gives the protein CASSLGLAGGLSQKLFF. The chain is built from TRBV7-2 and TRBJ2-2; 11 bases are a match to TRBD2. J was trimmed by 12 bases and V by 1 base; bases with no gene match: 13. CDR1 and CDR2 from the germline V gene are SGHTA and FQGNSA. This CDR3 region has 17 residues.

V is TRBV3-1 (or the pseudogene TRBV3-2) and J is TRBJ1-2, with 8 bases that match TRBD1. The J segment lost 7 bases and the V segment lost 4 bases, leaving 14 bases of the junction unmatched. There are 16 residues in the CDR3. The germline CDR1 and CDR2 sequences are LGHDT and YNNKEL (reference sequence). Here the CDR3 reads CASSLLRQGADGGYTF. As DNA, the CDR3 is TGTGCCAGCAGCCTGTTACGTCAGGGGGCAGACGGTGGCTACACCTTC.

The chain has TRBV7-9 and TRBJ1-2; the D gene is possibly TRBD1 (5 bases). Germline V CDR1 and CDR2: SEHNR, FQNEAQ (reference sequence). V dropped 1 base and J dropped 7 bases, with 19 bases sitting between them. The CDR3 spans 16 residues. CDR3 DNA: TGTGCCAGCAGCTTAGGGCGGGGGGTGAGGCTCCTTGGCTACACCTTC. Translated, it gives CASSLGRGVRLLGYTF. The full variable domain, completed using reference TRBV7-9 and TRBJ1-2, is DTGVSQNPRHKITKRGQNVTFRCDPISEHNRLYWYRQTLGQGPEFLTYFQNEAQLEKSRLLSDRFSAERPKGSFSTLEIQRTEQGDSAMYLCASSLGRGVRLLGYTFGSGTRLTVV.

This clone was counted between two and nine times. V gene TRBV23-1 combines with J gene TRBJ1-2; D may be TRBD1 (6 bases). TRBV23-1 is an ORF; its function is uncertain. Between the trimmed V and J ends, which lost 3 bases and 6 bases, there was a span of 11 bases. The CDR3 totals 13 residues. The CDR3 region is CASSHQGKDGYTF. The CDR3, as DNA: TGCGCCAGCAGTCACCAGGGGAAGGATGGCTACACCTTC.

This rearrangement joins TRBV14 to TRBJ2-7; 7 nucleotides agree with TRBD2. The germline V gene has CDR1 SGHDN and CDR2 FVKESK. The length of the CDR3 is 15 residues. V lost 4 bases, J lost 0 bases, and 6 bases stayed unmatched. CDR3 bases: TGTGCCAGCAGCCCCTTGGGCGGGAGCTCCTACGAGCAGTACTTC. Translating gives CASSPLGGSSYEQYF. The full variable domain, its missing parts supplied by reference TRBV14 and TRBJ2-7, is EAGVTQFPSHSVIEKGQTVTLRCDPISGHDNLYWYRRVMGKEIKFLLHFVKESKQDESGMPNNRFLAERTGGTYSTLKVQPAELEDSGVYFCASSPLGGSSYEQYFGPGTRLTVT.

The count of this clone is one. The genes are TRBV6-6 and TRBJ1-4; tentative D call: TRBD1 (6 bases). The CDR3 runs 14 residues. Trimming removed 2 bases from V and 7 bases from J, with 11 bases in between. CDR1 is MNHNY and CDR2 is SVGAGI in the germline V gene (reference sequence). The CDR3 DNA is TGTGCCAGCAGTTACGGGGGGGGCACTGAAAAACTGTTTTTT. It yields the protein CASSYGGGTEKLFF.

The V and J genes are TRBV2 and TRBJ2-6; 11 bases map to TRBD1. CDR1 and CDR2 (germline): SNHLY, FYNNEI. The CDR3 sequence is 16 residues long. Trimming at V came to 4 bases and at J to 4 bases, leaving 3 bases not matched to a gene. The CDR3 DNA is TGTGCCAGCAGTGCGGACAGGGGGCGCGGGGCCAACGTCCTGACTTTC. Its translation is CASSADRGRGANVLTF.

The chain joins TRBV7-9 to TRBJ2-2; 9 positions match TRBD1. V was pared by 2 bases and J by 1 base, with 2 bases of the junction left unmatched. The CDR3 is 16 residues long. Per germline, CDR1 SEHNR and CDR2 FQNEAQ (reference sequence). This CDR3 is CASSLRGQGNTGELFF. The CDR3 coding sequence is TGTGCCAGCAGCTTAAGGGGACAGGGGAACACCGGGGAGCTGTTTTTT.

The V and J genes are TRBV7-6 and TRBJ2-7; TRBD2 aligns across 10 bases. With V trimmed by 6 bases and J by 3 bases, 20 bases remained unmatched. CDR1 and CDR2 from the germline V gene are SGHVS and FNYEAQ. The CDR3 length is 19 residues. The CDR3 spells CASREPGLANSVLFYEQYF. The CDR3 coding sequence is TGTGCCAGCAGAGAGCCGGGACTAGCGAATTCGGTACTCTTCTACGAGCAGTACTTC.

The chain recombines TRBV15 with TRBJ1-2; 9 bases agree with TRBD1. Germline assignment: CDR1 LNHNV and CDR2 YYDKDF (reference sequence). This CDR3 is built from 16 residues. V dropped 0 bases and J dropped 7; count of bases not matched to a gene: 9. The CDR3 loop is CATSRDQDRGLFGYTF. The DNA for the CDR3 is TGTGCCACCAGCAGAGATCAAGACAGGGGGTTGTTTGGCTACACCTTC.

This rearrangement joins TRBV7-9 to TRBJ1-2; a weak D match, TRBD1 (5 bases). The germline CDR1 and CDR2 sequences are SEHNR and FQNEAQ (reference sequence). Between the trimmed V and J ends, which lost 4 bases and 8 bases, there was a span of 11 bases. The CDR3 loop spans 12 amino acids. The CDR3 region is CASSSQARGYTF. The DNA for the CDR3 is TGTGCCAGCAGCTCACAGGCGCGAGGCTACACCTTC.

This chain joins TRBV2 and TRBJ1-1; D remains unclear. The V and J ends lost 6 bases and 0 bases respectively, with 8 bases between them. Germline assignment: CDR1 SNHLY and CDR2 FYNNEI. There are 13 residues in the CDR3. This chain's CDR3 is CASRSHMNTEAFF. CDR3 sequence (DNA): TGTGCCAGCAGATCACACATGAACACTGAAGCTTTCTTT.

The chain carries TRBV7-8 and TRBJ2-7, with 8 bases fitting TRBD1. From germline, CDR1 is SGHVS and CDR2 FQNEAQ. V lost 4 bases to trimming and J lost 3 bases; unmatched junction nucleotides: 5. The CDR3 has 14 residues. The CDR3 protein is CASSSDRGGYEQYF. CDR3 sequence (DNA): TGTGCCAGCAGCTCAGACAGGGGTGGCTACGAGCAGTACTTC.

The chain carries TRBV9 and TRBJ2-1; possible D gene TRBD2, 6 bases. Per the germline V gene, CDR1 is SGDLS and CDR2 is YYNGEE. Trimming stripped 4 bases from V and 2 bases from J, with 19 bases between. CDR3 length: 17 amino acids. The CDR3 coding sequence is TGTGCCAGCAGCACCCCCCCCCGGGGGATACCCTACAATGAGCAGTTCTTC. As protein: CASSTPPRGIPYNEQFF. Looking up the rest from reference TRBV9 and TRBJ2-1 gives the full variable domain: DSGVTQTPKHLITATGQRVTLRCSPRSGDLSVYWYQQSLDQGLQFLIQYYNGEERAKGNILERFSAQQFPDLHSELNLSSLELGDSALYFCASSTPPRGIPYNEQFFGPGTRLTVL.

The chain employs TRBV2 and TRBJ1-1; D not resolved. V lost 7 bases and J lost 1, with 10 bases in between. Per the germline V gene, CDR1 is SNHLY and CDR2 is FYNNEI. The CDR3 spans 13 residues. CDR3 sequence (DNA): TGTGCCAGCACGGCGGGATGGAACACTGAAGCTTTCTTT. This encodes CASTAGWNTEAFF.

The chain combines TRBV27 with TRBJ2-5; TRBD2 matches 8 bases. This CDR3 is built from 16 residues. CDR1 and CDR2 from the germline V gene are MNHEY and SMNVEV (reference sequence). The V segment lost 4 bases and the J segment 4 bases; nucleotides outside the gene matches: 11. This chain's CDR3 is CASSSLAGGGRETQYF. CDR3 coding DNA: TGTGCCAGCAGTTCCTTGGCGGGGGGCGGGAGAGAGACCCAGTACTTC.

The chain recombines TRBV10-2 with TRBJ2-7; unclear D gene. Germline values: CDR1 WSHSY, CDR2 SAAADI. The CDR3 runs to 12 residues. V lost 5 bases, J lost 4 bases, and 9 bases lay in between. CDR3 nucleotide sequence: TGCGCCAGCAGTCTTACTACGTACGAGCAGTACTTC. Its translation: CASSLTTYEQYF.

This clone was detected only once. V usage is TRBV2 and J usage is TRBJ1-3; 8 bases match TRBD1. J lost 6 bases, V lost 6 bases, and 7 bases had no gene match. Germline V gene sequence: CDR1 SNHLY, CDR2 FYNNEI. The CDR3 spans 14 residues. For the CDR3, the DNA is TGTGCCAGCAGAAGCCAGGGGGCTGTAAACACCATATATTTT. This codes for CASRSQGAVNTIYF.